Below, 25 T cell receptor beta chains from the same sample are listed, as sequenced in a study of spatial heterogeneity in lung cancer. TCRdb processed the 5' RACE reads anew with MiXCR; each CDR3 protein has one entry. The sample holds around 120,000 distinct CDR3 sequences, 9% to 15% seen once. The time point: blood at routine non-recurrence follow-up after resection. The input material, whole RNA from tumor, nontumor lung or frozen PBMC, was sequenced unsorted. Here the sequenced sample was PBMCs, taken at follow-up. These receptors came from a male donor with early-stage non-small cell lung cancer.

This clonotype was picked up many times. The chain recombines TRBV19 with TRBJ2-6, with TRBD1 identical over 8 bases. CDR1 is LNHDA, CDR2 SQIVND, per germline (reference sequence). The CDR3 has 19 amino acids. Germline trimming cut 5 bases from V and 0 bases from J; bases unmatched to any gene: 12. The CDR3 region is CASSGLGRGLSSGANVLTF. The CDR3 DNA reads TGTGCCAGTAGTGGGCTGGGCAGGGGGCTTTCCTCTGGGGCCAACGTCCTGACTTTC.

This clonotype appeared many times. The chain links TRBV2 to TRBJ2-6, with TRBD1 matching 8 bases. V dropped 3 bases and J dropped 0; count of bases not matched to a gene: 7. Germline CDR1 and CDR2: SNHLY and FYNNEI. The length of the CDR3 is 18 residues. Here the CDR3 reads CASSDPRGPFSGANVLTF. DNA of the CDR3: TGTGCCAGCAGTGATCCCAGGGGGCCCTTCTCTGGGGCCAACGTCCTGACTTTC.

In its sample, this clonotype was seen a few times. V and J are TRBV20-1 and TRBJ2-5; TRBD1 matches 9 bases. After removal of 2 bases from V and 3 bases from J, the junction contained 1 base not matched to a gene. Per germline, CDR1 DFQATT and CDR2 SNEGSKA (reference sequence). The CDR3 totals 13 residues. The CDR3 is CSARRTGEETQYF. The CDR3, as DNA: TGCAGTGCTAGACGGACAGGGGAAGAGACCCAGTACTTC.

V and J are TRBV29-1 and TRBJ2-1; unclear D gene. Germline V gene sequence: CDR1 SQVTM, CDR2 ANQGSEA. The CDR3 length is 11 residues. V was clipped by 4 bases and J by 9 bases, with 10 bases between them. DNA for the CDR3: TGCAGCGTTGGTCAGCGAGGTGAGCAGTTCTTC. Protein product: CSVGQRGEQFF.

DNA of the CDR3: TGCGCCAGCAGTCACTCCCCCCTGGGGGGCAATCAGCCCCAGCATTTT. It translates to CASSHSPLGGNQPQHF. V is TRBV23-1 and J is TRBJ1-5; a possible D gene is TRBD1 (5 bases). TRBV23-1 qualifies as an ORF whose function is uncertain. Trimming took 3 bases from V and 2 from J, leaving 14 bases between them. The CDR3 covers 16 residues.

In this sample, this clonotype turned up many times. The J gene is TRBJ1-2, the V gene TRBV3-1; D is perhaps TRBD1 (5 bases). The CDR3 extends over 13 amino acids. V was pared by 1 base and J by 4 bases, with 7 bases between. Germline V lookup: CDR1 LGHDT, CDR2 YNNKEL (reference sequence). CDR3 bases: TGTGCCAGCAGCCAAGCAGACAGCTATGGCTACACCTTC. Its translation is CASSQADSYGYTF.

The V gene is TRBV7-8, the J gene TRBJ1-1; D is undetermined. V lost 5 bases and J 4 bases, leaving 17 bases between the germline ends. This CDR3 comprises 15 residues. Germline-derived CDR1 and CDR2 are SGHVS and FQNEAQ. Written as DNA, the CDR3 is TGTGCCAGCAGCCCCGCTGGAGGGTCGGTCACTGAAGCTTTCTTT. Translation gives CASSPAGGSVTEAFF.

The sample holds a few counts of this clonotype. V is TRBV5-1 and J is TRBJ1-2; unclear D gene. With 3 bases removed from V and 7 bases from J, the gap between germline ends came to 13 bases. The CDR3 spans 13 residues. Germline V gives CDR1 SGHRS, CDR2 YFSETQ. The CDR3 nucleotides are TGCGCCAGCAGCTCGGAGCATCCGGGTGGCTACACCTTC. Protein: CASSSEHPGGYTF.

The genes are TRBV20-1 and TRBJ1-2; 7 bases align to TRBD1. Germline CDR1 is DFQATT and CDR2 is SNEGSKA (reference sequence). This CDR3 has 12 residues. The ends lost 7 bases at V and 4 bases at J; junction bases unmatched: 6. CDR3 residues: CSGAGGAYGYTF. CDR3 in DNA: TGCAGTGGTGCAGGGGGGGCCTATGGCTACACCTTC.

The chain links TRBV11-1 to TRBJ2-5; D perhaps matches TRBD1 (6 bases). The length of the CDR3 is 17 residues. Between the trimmed V and J ends, which lost 1 base and 3 bases, there was a span of 18 bases. Germline CDR1 reads SGHAT; CDR2 reads FQDESV (reference sequence). The CDR3 sequence: CASSLGPQGHPKETQYF. The CDR3, as DNA: TGTGCCAGCAGCTTAGGGCCGCAGGGACACCCGAAAGAGACCCAGTACTTC.

This clonotype was seen more than once but under ten times. The V and J genes are TRBV18 and TRBJ1-1; 7 bases map to TRBD1. Germline-derived CDR1 and CDR2 are KGHSH and LQKENI. The CDR3 totals 14 residues. V shed 2 bases, J shed 7 bases, and the junction held 7 bases outside the gene matches. CDR3 bases: TGTGCCAGCTCACCAGACAGGGTCGTAATTGAAGCTTTCTTT. Amino acid sequence: CASSPDRVVIEAFF.

Ten or more counts support this clonotype. V gene TRBV20-1 combines with J gene TRBJ1-1; 8 nucleotides align to TRBD1. CDR1 is DFQATT, CDR2 SNEGSKA, per germline (reference sequence). V was pared by 5 bases and J by 4 bases, with 18 bases of the junction left unmatched. The CDR3 consists of 17 residues. CDR3 in amino acids: CSAPARTGTGLGTEAFF. The CDR3 nucleotides are TGCAGTGCTCCCGCGAGGACCGGGACAGGTCTGGGCACTGAAGCTTTCTTT.

This clonotype appeared a few times. The chain employs TRBV28 and TRBJ1-6; possibly TRBD1 for D (5 bases). Trimming left V 6 bases short and J 12 bases short, with 12 bases between. Germline-derived CDR1 and CDR2 are MDHEN and SYDVKM. This CDR3 has 12 residues. CDR3 in amino acids: CASRYDQGPLHF. CDR3 DNA sequence: TGTGCCAGCAGATACGACCAGGGACCCCTCCACTTT.

This clonotype was found a few times. J is TRBJ2-7 and V is TRBV10-3; no reliable D call. CDR3 length equals 12 residues. Germline CDR1 reads ENHRY; CDR2 reads SYGVKD. Trimming removed 6 bases at V and 7 bases at J, with 13 bases between. CDR3 sequence reads: CAISPSGREQYF. The CDR3 nucleotides are TGTGCCATCAGCCCCTCCGGACGGGAGCAGTACTTC.

This clonotype was recorded at least ten times. The rearrangement links TRBV20-1 to TRBJ2-5; maybe TRBD1 (6 bases). This CDR3 is built from 13 residues. The germline V gene has CDR1 DFQATT and CDR2 SNEGSKA (reference sequence). The V end lost 6 bases, the J end lost 2 bases, and 13 bases lay between the germline ends. The CDR3 DNA reads as TGCAGTGCAGAGAGGACAGCTCAAGAGACCCAGTACTTC. It encodes CSAERTAQETQYF.

This clonotype was found a few times. The chain carries TRBV20-1 and TRBJ2-1, with TRBD2 matching over 8 bases. The CDR3 has 16 residues. V was pared by 3 bases and J by 0 bases, with 7 bases of the junction left unmatched. CDR1 is DFQATT, CDR2 SNEGSKA, per germline (reference sequence). The CDR3 here is CSARVAGPSSYNEQFF. CDR3 in DNA: TGCAGTGCTAGGGTAGCGGGGCCGAGCTCCTACAATGAGCAGTTCTTC.

V and J are TRBV11-1 and TRBJ2-1; D ambiguous. Germline V gives CDR1 SGHAT, CDR2 FQDESV (reference sequence). This CDR3 is 15 amino acids long. Trimming took 1 base from V and 3 from J, leaving 10 bases between them. CDR3 amino acids: CASSLDSRFYNEQFF. The DNA for the CDR3 is TGTGCCAGCAGCTTAGACAGCAGGTTCTACAATGAGCAGTTCTTC.

This clonotype turned up a few times. J is TRBJ2-7 and V is TRBV4-2, with 8 bases fitting TRBD2. J lost 0 bases, V lost 0 bases, and 4 bases had no gene match. The CDR3 has 16 residues. Germline V gives CDR1 LGHNA, CDR2 YNFKEQ. The CDR3 loop is CASSQDLTSGSYEQYF. Here the CDR3 DNA reads TGTGCCAGCAGCCAAGATCTAACTAGCGGCTCCTACGAGCAGTACTTC.

The V and J genes are TRBV18 and TRBJ1-3, with TRBD1 as a possible D gene (5 bases). The CDR3 covers 16 residues. Trimming cost V 5 bases and J 3 bases, with 17 bases left between them. Germline CDR1 and CDR2: KGHSH and LQKENI. CDR3 nucleotides: TGTGCCAGCTCATCTTTTTCGACAGACAGTGGAAACACCATATATTTT. It codes for CASSSFSTDSGNTIYF. Based on the CDR3 plus reference TRBV18 and TRBJ1-3, the full variable domain is NAGVMQNPRHLVRRRGQEARLRCSPMKGHSHVYWYRQLPEEGLKFMVYLQKENIIDESGMPKERFSAEFPKEGPSILRIQQVVRGDSAAYFCASSSFSTDSGNTIYFGEGSWLTVV.

This clonotype has a handful of counts. The chain joins TRBV2 to TRBJ2-1; 12 bases align to TRBD2. Germline CDR1 reads SNHLY; CDR2 reads FYNNEI. The trim removed 5 bases at V and 9 bases at J, leaving 20 bases unmatched. CDR3 length: 19 residues. CDR3: CASSSSTFLAGGPGTEQFF. The CDR3 nucleotides read TGTGCCAGCAGTTCTTCCACATTCCTAGCGGGGGGGCCTGGGACTGAGCAGTTCTTC.

The chain joins TRBV5-6 to TRBJ2-1; D unresolved. V lost 5 bases, J lost 6 bases, and 21 bases lay in between. This CDR3 region has 16 residues. Germline CDR1 and CDR2: SGHDT and YYEEEE. Here the CDR3 DNA reads TGTGCCAGCAGATTCAACCGGGCCCTCAAAAGCAATGAGCAGTTCTTC. Translating it yields CASRFNRALKSNEQFF.

In this sample, this clonotype turned up many times. V is TRBV20-1 and J is TRBJ2-7; 14 positions agree with TRBD2. Germline V lookup: CDR1 DFQATT, CDR2 SNEGSKA (reference sequence). The CDR3 sequence is 16 residues long. With 5 bases clipped from V and 2 bases from J, the junction kept 8 bases outside the gene matches. CDR3 DNA: TGCAGTGCTCCTCGGACTAGCGGGGGGACTACCTACGAGCAGTACTTC. This encodes CSAPRTSGGTTYEQYF.

This clonotype has a count of ten or more. The chain joins TRBV20-1 to TRBJ1-4; no definite D call. CDR1 DFQATT and CDR2 SNEGSKA come from the germline V gene (reference sequence). Deletions cut 3 bases from V and 0 bases from J, with 11 bases between. The CDR3 contains 15 residues. This CDR3 is CSARRTAATNEKLFF. DNA of the CDR3: TGCAGTGCTAGGAGAACAGCAGCAACTAATGAAAAACTGTTTTTT.

This clonotype was seen more than once but under ten times. The chain carries TRBV9 and TRBJ2-7; D gene ambiguous. From germline, CDR1 is SGDLS and CDR2 YYNGEE. This CDR3 region has 15 residues. V was shortened by 0 bases and J by 2 bases, with 12 bases between the two germline ends. In nucleotides, the CDR3 is TGTGCCAGCAGCGTAGGAGGCAGAGCCCCCTACGAGCAGTACTTC. This translates into CASSVGGRAPYEQYF.

The chain uses TRBV7-9 and TRBJ2-5, with unresolved D. The germline gives CDR1 SEHNR, CDR2 FQNEAQ (reference sequence). V dropped 8 bases and J dropped 0 bases, with 7 bases sitting between them. The CDR3 runs to 12 residues. CDR3 amino acids: CASAWDQETQYF. The CDR3 DNA sequence: TGTGCCAGCGCATGGGACCAAGAGACCCAGTACTTC.